The 10 T cell receptor beta chains below were found in one sample sequenced in a study of shared clonotypes between healthy human individuals (dated by TCRdb to 2020 to 2021). Library preparation was by the immunoSEQ multiplex PCR assay. As stored in TCRdb, this immuneACCESS dataset retains in-frame rearrangements with V and J assigned. A fraction of the clones does not appear; measured against another copy, unresolved V genes explain less than half of the discrepancy, and the remainder lacks a known reason. Recorded for this sample are some 2.3 million clones; 85% to 95% of them occurred a single time. Of the sample, 0.35% to 0.5% falls within the top ten clones. The sequenced sample was naive CD4+ T cells from PBMCs. According to the study, the label for this sample's cell subset or site signals: CD45RA+ positively selected. Receptors originate from a man between 18 and 29 years old in good health. Some clones in this sample may be carry-over from other donors' samples.

V usage is TRBV28 and J usage is TRBJ2-7; the match to TRBD2 covers 15 bases. This CDR3 is 20 amino acids long. Germline V gene data show CDR1 as MDHEN and CDR2 as SYDVKM. V trimming: 5 bases; J trimming: 4 bases; junction bases outside the gene matches: 18. The CDR3 here is CASSKGGFGTSGRRSYEQYF. The CDR3 DNA reads TGTGCCAGCAGTAAGGGGGGGTTCGGGACTAGCGGGAGGAGAAGTTACGAGCAGTACTTC.

The V gene is TRBV4-1, the J gene TRBJ2-2, with D possibly TRBD1 on 6 matching bases. The length of the CDR3 is 14 residues. CDR1 and CDR2 from the germline V gene are MGHRA and YSYEKL. V dropped 8 bases and J dropped 5 bases, with 15 bases sitting between them. The CDR3 DNA follows: TGCGCCAGCCGCAACGAGAGGGGGACCGGGGAGCTGTTTTTT. Translated: CASRNERGTGELFF.

The chain recombines TRBV28 with TRBJ2-7; the D gene could be TRBD1 or TRBD2 (7 bases each). Trimming cost V 3 bases and J 5 bases, with 14 bases left between them. The CDR3 is made up of 14 amino acids. In germline, CDR1 is MDHEN, CDR2 SYDVKM. CDR3 nucleotides: TGTGCCAGCAGTTTCCAGGGGGAGGGCGACGAGCAGTACTTC. Its protein is CASSFQGEGDEQYF.

This chain uses TRBV11-3 with TRBJ2-7; perhaps TRBD1 as D (5 bases). The CDR3 length is 15 residues. The V gene lost 0 bases and the J gene lost 2 bases, with 11 bases spanning the gap. Germline lookup yields CDR1 SGHNT and CDR2 YENEEA. The CDR3 region is CASSLEAGNTYEQYF. CDR3 nucleotides: TGTGCCAGCAGCTTAGAGGCAGGGAATACCTACGAGCAGTACTTC.

The rearrangement uses TRBV7-8 and TRBJ2-3; D is tentatively TRBD1 or TRBD2 (7 bases each). CDR1 and CDR2 from the germline V gene are SGHVS and FQNEAQ. Trimming stripped 1 base from V and 3 bases from J, with 17 bases between. CDR3 length: 17 residues. The CDR3 nucleotides read TGTGCCAGCAGCTTAGTAGTGGGAGGGGGCTGGACAGATACGCAGTATTTT. It yields the protein CASSLVVGGGWTDTQYF.

The chain joins TRBV28 to TRBJ1-1; weak D call: TRBD1 (6 bases). The germline V and J ends were trimmed by 3 bases and 4 bases, with 15 bases remaining between them. The germline V gene has CDR1 MDHEN and CDR2 SYDVKM. The CDR3 is 15 amino acids. CDR3 nucleotide sequence: TGTGCCAGCAGTTTGGGAGGGGGGGGATCCACTGAAGCTTTCTTT. Residues: CASSLGGGGSTEAFF.

Notes on this clone: Other DNA sequences in this specimen translate into the identical CDR3. This sequence joins TRBV6-6 and TRBJ1-5; unclear D gene. This CDR3 is built from 11 residues. CDR1 is MNHNY and CDR2 is SVGAGI in the germline V gene (reference sequence). The V end lost 8 bases, the J end lost 1 base, and 3 bases lay between the germline ends. Written as DNA, the CDR3 is TGTGCCAGCTCGAGCAATCAGCCCCAGCATTTT. It translates to CASSSNQPQHF.

This clone was seen just once. The chain joins TRBV7-3 to TRBJ2-7; D is uncertain. Per germline, CDR1 SGHTA and CDR2 FQGTGA. The CDR3 is 13 amino acids. V gave up 5 bases and J gave up 4 bases, with 12 bases separating them. CDR3 DNA: TGTGCCAGCAGCCCCGCGGTCGGGTACGAGCAGTACTTC. Translating it yields CASSPAVGYEQYF.

The chain couples TRBV7-8 to TRBJ2-3; 7 positions match TRBD2. Unmatched junction bases numbered 7, after V lost 2 bases and J lost 2 bases. Germline V gene data show CDR1 as SGHVS and CDR2 as FQNEAQ. The CDR3 has 16 amino acids. The CDR3 sequence: CASSLSRLAVTDTQYF. CDR3 nucleotide sequence: TGTGCCAGCAGCTTATCTCGGCTAGCGGTCACAGATACGCAGTATTTT.

J is TRBJ2-7 and V is TRBV5-1; TRBD1 agrees at 8 bases. CDR1 is SGHRS, CDR2 YFSETQ, per germline. This CDR3 has 15 amino acids. V lost 4 bases to trimming and J lost 4 bases; unmatched junction nucleotides: 10. CDR3 sequence (DNA): TGCGCCAGCAGCCCGGGACAGGAGGTGAAGTACGAGCAGTACTTC. It codes for CASSPGQEVKYEQYF.